This T cell receptor (beta chain) was captured in a study of T-cell reconstitution after alpha-beta-depleted transplantation in children. A library of TCRbeta sequences, prepared with unique molecular identifiers, was generated. Via MiXCR, TCRdb re-called the PCR reads, giving one row per CDR3 protein. The data contain a few hundred thousand distinct CDR3 sequences, nearly 8% of them seen just once; the ten biggest clones take up around 10%. This clonotype was detected a few times. Its antigen remains unknown. Study observations and caveats: Some patients showed high day-60 TCRbeta diversity, which derived from surviving recipient T cells and thymic progenitors. T-cell counts and diversity at one year post-transplant came mainly from newly produced T cells. By about two months after transplant, alpha-beta T cells reportedly arose from several hundred graft clones that had expanded.

Looked up from germline, CDR1 is SGHRS and CDR2 is YFSETQ. CDR3 length: 17 residues. V trimming: 0 bases; J trimming: 5 bases; junction bases outside the gene matches: 8. The receptor was isolated from a female patient aged 2-9 years who had a stem cell transplant for Fanconi anemia, so the T cells may come from the graft donor. This material consisted of peripheral blood, taken 360 days after TCRalphabeta/CD19-depleted stem cell transplant. The V and J genes are TRBV5-1 and TRBJ2-2, with 9 bases lining up with TRBD1. CDR3 region: CASSLATGGARTGELFF. CDR3 DNA sequence: TGCGCCAGCAGCTTGGCAACAGGGGGCGCGCGGACCGGGGAGCTGTTTTTT.